This T cell receptor (beta chain) was retrieved from a study of T cell changes during pregnancy in multiple sclerosis (dated by TCRdb to the late 2010s). For the wider study: The study examined how the T cell repertoire changed over the course of pregnancy in women with multiple sclerosis.

The library was built by means of the immunoSEQ multiplex PCR assay. TCRdb provides this immuneACCESS table in a form limited to in-frame rearrangements. Some clones are lacking; in checked studies, under half of them reflect an unresolved V gene, and why the rest are absent is not known. The sample table contains 17,000 or so clones; only one count was recorded for 95% to 97% of them. Around 0.9% of the sample is in the top ten clones. The CDR3 contains 12 residues, cysteine and phenylalanine counted. Kept here is only the CDR3 DNA, which spans 36 bases and is read in frame from base 1. CDR1 and CDR2 are read off the germline V gene (reference sequence) as LNHDA and SQIVND. V and J lose 10 bases and 4 bases, and a span of 13 bases separates them. With regard to this clone: The antigen it recognizes is unknown. Base qualities are not recorded, but no much larger clone differs from it by a single base.

The starting material was peripheral blood, obtained in the third trimester of pregnancy. Recombination joined TRBV19 with TRBJ1-2; matching of 6 bases hints at TRBD1 as the D gene. The clonotype originates from a female donor with multiple sclerosis, enrolled in a pregnancy study. The nucleotides read TGTGCCACCAGGACAGCGAGCTATGGCTACACCTTC. It translates to CATRTASYGYTF. The CDR3 plus the reference TRBV19 and TRBJ1-2 genes for the other parts give the full variable domain: DGGITQSPKYLFRKEGQNVTLSCEQNLNHDAMYWYRQDPGQGLRLIYYSQIVNDFQKGDIAEGYSVSREKKESFPLTVTSAQKNPTAFYLCATRTASYGYTFGSGTRLTVV.